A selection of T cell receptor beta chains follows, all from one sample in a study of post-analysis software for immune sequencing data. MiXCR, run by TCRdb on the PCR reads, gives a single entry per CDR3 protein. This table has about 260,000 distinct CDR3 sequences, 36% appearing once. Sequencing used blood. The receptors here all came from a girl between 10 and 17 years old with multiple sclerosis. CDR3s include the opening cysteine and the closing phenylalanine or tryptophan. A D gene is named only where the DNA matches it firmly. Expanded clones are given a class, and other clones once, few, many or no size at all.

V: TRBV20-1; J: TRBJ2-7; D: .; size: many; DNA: TGCAGTGCTAGAGAACAGGGCAATTCGGGGGAGCAGTACTTC; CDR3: CSAREQGNSGEQYF
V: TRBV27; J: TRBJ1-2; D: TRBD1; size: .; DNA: TGTGCCAGCAGAAGGGGGACAGGGGGCCCTACTAACTATGGCTACACCTTC; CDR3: CASRRGTGGPTNYGYTF
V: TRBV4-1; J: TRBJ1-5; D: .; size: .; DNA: TGCGCCAGCAGCGGGGGCAGCAATCAGCCCCAGCATTTT; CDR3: CASSGGSNQPQHF
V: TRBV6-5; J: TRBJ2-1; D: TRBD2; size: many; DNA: TGTGCCAGCAGTTACTCTAGCGGGAGCGACTACTACAATGAGCAGTTCTTC; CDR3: CASSYSSGSDYYNEQFF
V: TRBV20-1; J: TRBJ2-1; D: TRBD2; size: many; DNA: TGCAGTGCTAGGTCTAGCGGGGGGATCAATGAGCAGTTCTTC; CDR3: CSARSSGGINEQFF
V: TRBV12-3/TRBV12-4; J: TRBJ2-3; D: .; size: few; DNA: TGTGCCAGCAATTACGGGACTAGCACAGATACGCAGTATTTT; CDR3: CASNYGTSTDTQYF
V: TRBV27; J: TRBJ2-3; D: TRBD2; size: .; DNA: TGTGCCAGCAGTTCGGGACTAGCGGGGGCAATCACAGATACGCAGTATTTT; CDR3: CASSSGLAGAITDTQYF
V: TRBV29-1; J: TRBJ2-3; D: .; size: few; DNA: TGCAGCGTTGAGACAGACAGGCCGTCGCAGTATTTT; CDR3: CSVETDRPSQYF
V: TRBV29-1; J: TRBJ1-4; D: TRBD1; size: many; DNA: TGCAGCGTCCTGGCGTCCGGGACAGGGCCCCGCGGTGAAAAACTGTTTTTT; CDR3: CSVLASGTGPRGEKLFF
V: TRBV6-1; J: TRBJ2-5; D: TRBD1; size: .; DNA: TGTGCCAGCAGCATGGACAGGTGCGAGACCCAGTACTTC; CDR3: CASSMDRCETQYF
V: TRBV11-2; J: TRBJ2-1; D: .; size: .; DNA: TGTGCCAGCAGCTGGGACACAACCGGTGGGCAGTTCTTC; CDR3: CASSWDTTGGQFF
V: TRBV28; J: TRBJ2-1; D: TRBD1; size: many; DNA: TGTGCCAGCAGACCCCCGACAGGGATCGGTTTTAGCTCCTACAATGAGCAGTTCTTC; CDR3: CASRPPTGIGFSSYNEQFF
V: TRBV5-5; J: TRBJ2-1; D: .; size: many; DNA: TGTGCCAGCAGCTTGGTCGACCCGGAGGGATCCTACAATGAGCAGTTCTTC; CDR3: CASSLVDPEGSYNEQFF
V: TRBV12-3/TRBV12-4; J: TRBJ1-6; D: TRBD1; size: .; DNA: TGTGCCAGCAGTTTAGAGACAGGGCCTGGGGCACCCCTCCACTTT; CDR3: CASSLETGPGAPLHF
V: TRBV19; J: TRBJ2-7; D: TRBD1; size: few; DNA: TGTGCCAGTAAACAGGGGATCGACAATGAGCAGTACTTC; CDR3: CASKQGIDNEQYF
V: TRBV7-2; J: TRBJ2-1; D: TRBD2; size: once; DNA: TGTGCCAGCAGCTCGGCCCCAGCGGGAGCCGTACCTTACAATGAGCAGTTCTTC; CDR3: CASSSAPAGAVPYNEQFF
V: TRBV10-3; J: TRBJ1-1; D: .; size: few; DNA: TGTGCCATCAGTGAGTCGGGGCCGGGGAACACTGAAGCTTTCTTT; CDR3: CAISESGPGNTEAFF
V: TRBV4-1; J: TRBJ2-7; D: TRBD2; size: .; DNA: TGCGCCAGCAGCCAAGCGGTAGCGGGAGTCTACGAGCAGTACTTC; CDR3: CASSQAVAGVYEQYF
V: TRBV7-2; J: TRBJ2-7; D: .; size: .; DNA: TGTGCCAGCAGCTTGGGCCCAGGGACACACGAGCAGTACTTC; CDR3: CASSLGPGTHEQYF
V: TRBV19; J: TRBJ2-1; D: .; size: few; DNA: TGTGCCAGTAGTATAGAGAGCGGCAGCTCCTACAATGAGCAGTTCTTC; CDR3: CASSIESGSSYNEQFF
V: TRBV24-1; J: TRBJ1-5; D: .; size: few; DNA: TGTGCCGTGGGGGGCAAACAGCCCCAGCATTTT; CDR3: CAVGGKQPQHF
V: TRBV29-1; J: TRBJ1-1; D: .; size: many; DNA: TGCAGCGTTAAAGGGGCGGAGAACACTGAAGCTTTCTTT; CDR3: CSVKGAENTEAFF
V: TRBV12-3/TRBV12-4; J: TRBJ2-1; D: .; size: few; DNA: TGTGCCAGCAGTTTGGGACGCGGCTCTTACAATGAGCAGTTCTTC; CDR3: CASSLGRGSYNEQFF
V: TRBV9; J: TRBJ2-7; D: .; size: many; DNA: TGTGCCAGCAGCGTGTACTCGACCATCTCCGAGCAGTACTTC; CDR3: CASSVYSTISEQYF
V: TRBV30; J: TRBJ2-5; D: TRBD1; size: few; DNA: TGTGCCTGGGACAGGGGAGGTAGGATGGGACAAGAGACCCAGTACTTC; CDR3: CAWDRGGRMGQETQYF
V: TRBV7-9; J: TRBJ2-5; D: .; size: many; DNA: TGTGCCAGCAGCTTGGCCCTGTGGGACGAGGAGACCCAGTACTTC; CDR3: CASSLALWDEETQYF
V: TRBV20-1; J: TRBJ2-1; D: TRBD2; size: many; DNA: TGCAGTGCTAGAGTCGAGACTAGCGGCTACAATGAGCAGTTCTTC; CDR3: CSARVETSGYNEQFF
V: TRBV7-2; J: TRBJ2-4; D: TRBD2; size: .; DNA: TGTGCCAGCAGCTTAGTCGGGAGCGGGGGCGTCAAAAACATTCAGTACTTC; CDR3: CASSLVGSGGVKNIQYF
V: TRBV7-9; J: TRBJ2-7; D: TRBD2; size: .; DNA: TGTGCCAGCAGCTTAGGGGGACTAGCGGACTCCTACGAGCAGTACTTC; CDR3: CASSLGGLADSYEQYF
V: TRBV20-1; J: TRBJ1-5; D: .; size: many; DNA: TGCAGTGCTAGCCGGACAGACTATCAGCCCCAGCATTTT; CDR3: CSASRTDYQPQHF
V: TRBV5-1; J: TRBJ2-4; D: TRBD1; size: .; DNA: TGCGCCAGCAGCGACCTGGGACAGGGGCAAAACATTCAGTACTTC; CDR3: CASSDLGQGQNIQYF